The 15 T cell receptor beta chains below come from one sample, sequenced in a study of blood T cell repertoires in COVID-19. Only in-frame clones appear in the TCRdb table, and some are missing; sequencing was by immunoSEQ multiplex PCR. This table has 55,000 to 75,000 clones, around nine tenths appearing once. The sequenced sample was peripheral blood. These receptors came from a human donor with active COVID-19. The donor label of this sample is uncertain.

This rearrangement joins TRBV12-3 or TRBV12-4 to TRBJ2-3, with TRBD2 matching 8 bases. This CDR3 region has 13 residues. J lost 11 bases, V lost 7 bases, and 11 bases had no gene match. DNA of the CDR3: TGTGCCAGCACCCAGGGTCCCGGGACTAGGCAGTATTTT. Translating it yields CASTQGPGTRQYF.

This clone showed up just a few times. V and J are TRBV4-1 and TRBJ2-7; 9 bases agree with TRBD1. This CDR3 has 15 amino acids. J lost 2 bases, V lost 6 bases, and 8 bases had no gene match. The germline V gene encodes CDR1 MGHRA and CDR2 YSYEKL. Here the CDR3 reads CASRHPGTGPYEQYF. For the CDR3, the DNA is TGCGCCAGCAGACACCCCGGGACAGGGCCCTACGAGCAGTACTTC.

V gene TRBV7-3 combines with J gene TRBJ2-5; TRBD2 aligns across 7 bases. Trimming cost V 5 bases and J 3 bases; bases outside gene matches: 6. The CDR3 consists of 14 residues. The germline V gene has CDR1 SGHTA and CDR2 FQGTGA. CDR3 sequence (DNA): TGTGCCAGCAGCCCCGGCGCGGGGGAAGAGACCCAGTACTTC. Translation: CASSPGAGEETQYF. Filled out from reference TRBV7-3 and TRBJ2-5, the complete variable domain reads GAGVSQTPSNKVTEKGKYVELRCDPISGHTALYWYRQSLGQGPEFLIYFQGTGAADDSGLPNDRFFAVRPEGSVSTLKIQRTERGDSAVYLCASSPGAGEETQYFGPGTRLLVL.

This clone was observed a few times. The rearrangement joins TRBV9 to TRBJ2-5; possibly TRBD2 for D (6 bases). The CDR3 is 14 residues long. V dropped 3 bases and J dropped 0 bases, with 9 bases sitting between them. Germline V gene sequence: CDR1 SGDLS, CDR2 YYNGEE. The CDR3 spells CASSGRDYQETQYF. CDR3 in DNA: TGTGCCAGCAGCGGCAGGGACTACCAAGAGACCCAGTACTTC.

This clone was counted only a few times. This rearrangement joins TRBV2 to TRBJ2-3, with 15 bases that match TRBD2. After removal of 6 bases from V and 15 bases from J, the junction contained 13 bases not matched to a gene. CDR1 is SNHLY, CDR2 FYNNEI, per germline. The CDR3 contains 15 residues. The chain's CDR3 is CASRPGLAGGSLVYF. CDR3 nucleotides: TGTGCCAGCAGACCCGGACTAGCGGGGGGGTCCTTAGTCTATTTT.

Comment on this clone: Other nucleotide sequences from this sample produce the same CDR3. The V and J genes are TRBV20-1 and TRBJ1-3; TRBD1 matches 9 bases. Germline V gene sequence: CDR1 DFQATT, CDR2 SNEGSKA (reference sequence). V shed 3 bases and J 3 bases; nucleotides not matched to a gene: 9. This CDR3 contains 16 residues. CDR3 DNA sequence: TGCAGTGCTAGTATACAGGGGGCGGGCAGTGGAAACACCATATATTTT. This codes for CSASIQGAGSGNTIYF.

The chain employs TRBV4-3 and TRBJ2-1; 7 positions match TRBD2. J gave up 4 bases and V 4 bases, and 7 bases lay outside the gene matches. The CDR3 has 15 residues. Germline loops: CDR1 LGHNA, CDR2 YSLEER. The DNA for the CDR3 is TGCGCCAGCAGCCGGTCAGCGGGAAGTTACAATGAGCAGTTCTTC. It translates to CASSRSAGSYNEQFF.

This rearrangement joins TRBV5-1 to TRBJ2-5; 11 bases line up with TRBD2. There are 16 residues in the CDR3. Germline CDR1 SGHRS, CDR2 YFSETQ. V lost 3 bases to trimming and J lost 3 bases; unmatched junction nucleotides: 7. In DNA form, the CDR3 reads TGCGCCAGCAGCTCCATGCTGACTAGCGGGAAAGAGACCCAGTACTTC. Protein product: CASSSMLTSGKETQYF.

The sample holds many counts of this clone. The chain carries TRBV19 and TRBJ1-2, with 8 positions matching TRBD1. This CDR3 contains 13 residues. CDR1 and CDR2 from the germline V gene are LNHDA and SQIVND (reference sequence). Trimming cost V 8 bases and J 7 bases; bases outside gene matches: 9. The CDR3 DNA follows: TGTGCCAGTGATAGGACAGGGTTTGGTGGCTACACCTTC. Its protein product is CASDRTGFGGYTF.

The rearrangement uses TRBV10-1 and TRBJ2-1; the D gene is possibly TRBD1 (5 bases). This CDR3 is 13 amino acids long. V lost 2 bases, J lost 8 bases, and 10 bases lay in between. CDR1 and CDR2 from the germline V gene are WNHNN and SYGVQD (reference sequence). The CDR3 bases are TGCGCCAGCAGTGAGCTCCCAGGGCATGAGCAGTTCTTC. This translates into CASSELPGHEQFF.

V gene TRBV18 combines with J gene TRBJ2-6; TRBD1 agrees at 9 bases. V gave up 6 bases and J gave up 0 bases; unmatched junction bases: 12. Germline loops: CDR1 KGHSH, CDR2 LQKENI. The CDR3 has 19 residues. As DNA, the CDR3 is TGTGCCAGCTCCCTCTTTCCGGGACAGGGAACCTCTGGGGCCAACGTCCTGACTTTC. Protein: CASSLFPGQGTSGANVLTF.

The rearrangement joins TRBV6-5 to TRBJ2-2; 8 bases are a match to TRBD1. Per the germline V gene, CDR1 is MNHEY and CDR2 is SVGAGI. The CDR3 sequence is 14 residues long. J gave up 7 bases and V 2 bases, and 3 bases lay outside the gene matches. The CDR3 nucleotides are TGTGCCAGCAGTTACCAGGGGGCACGCGGGGAGCTGTTTTTT. Its translation is CASSYQGARGELFF.

In this sample, this clone turned up a few times. In DNA, the CDR3 is TGCGCCAGCAGCCAAGATCTTAGCGGCGTCTACAATGAGCAGTTCTTC. Its translation: CASSQDLSGVYNEQFF. The J gene is TRBJ2-1, the V gene TRBV4-3; D possibly corresponds to TRBD2 (6 bases). The CDR3 contains 16 residues. Trimming cost V 0 bases and J 3 bases, with 12 bases left between them. CDR1 is LGHNA and CDR2 is YSLEER in the germline V gene.

This chain links TRBV5-5 with TRBJ1-3; D might be TRBD1 (5 bases). The CDR3 sequence is 15 residues long. Trimming took 0 bases from V and 0 from J, leaving 7 bases between them. Germline V gives CDR1 SGHKS, CDR2 YYEKEE (reference sequence). CDR3 protein: CASSLEGISGNTIYF. The CDR3 DNA is TGTGCCAGCAGCTTGGAGGGGATCTCTGGAAACACCATATATTTT.

The chain couples TRBV11-1 to TRBJ2-7; the D gene is possibly TRBD2 (5 bases). Germline V gene lookup returns CDR1 SGHAT and CDR2 FQDESV (reference sequence). V was trimmed by 1 base and J by 3 bases, leaving 10 bases between them. The CDR3 covers 14 residues. The CDR3 is CASSLGWELYEQYF. The CDR3 bases are TGTGCCAGCAGCTTAGGGTGGGAGCTCTACGAGCAGTACTTC.